This entry concerns a single TCR beta chain. Its antigen is currently unknown. The V gene end was trimmed by 7 bases and the J gene end by 3 bases; junction bases not matched to a gene: 9. In germline, CDR1 is LNHDA, CDR2 SQIVND (reference sequence). The CDR3 totals 15 residues. This specimen belongs to a study of cytomegalovirus exposure and HLA in healthy donors. Use of 60 Vbeta and 13 Jbeta primers characterized the PCR. TCRdb keeps only in-frame clones here, not all; method: immunoSEQ multiplex PCR. Among about 160,000 clones listed, approximately 82% were seen once. Study-level results: DRB1 had the most TCR associations and HLA-C the fewest, a later analysis found, with rates varying by HLA locus. Cytomegalovirus association was listed for 164 TCR beta chains. Sequencing depth roughly uniform across donors was assumed in presence/absence analyses.

This receptor was identified in a male donor in good health and CMV-seropositive. This chain links TRBV19 with TRBJ1-5; 7 positions match TRBD1. Sequenced material: PBMCs. CDR3 in amino acids: CASKTLDRPNQPQHF. CDR3 coding DNA: TGTGCCAGTAAGACCCTGGACAGGCCCAATCAGCCCCAGCATTTT.